This note documents a single T cell receptor beta chain sequence. In the original processing: It was from reference gene primer amplification that nucleated cell counts were estimated. Some clones are missing from TCRdb's copy, which holds only in-frame ones; the method was immunoSEQ multiplex PCR. V, J and clone size reflect that table, while D and trimming were determined from the DNA. The sample has fewer than 350,000 clones, about nine tenths seen once. The junction had 9 bases not matched to a gene; V was cut back by 1 base and J by 6 bases. Germline lookup yields CDR1 SNHLY and CDR2 FYNNEI. This CDR3 is built from 16 residues. The data were obtained in a study of blood T cell repertoires in COVID-19.

This receptor was identified in a woman aged 40 to 49 with acute COVID-19. The chain links TRBV2 to TRBJ1-2, with 9 bases lining up with TRBD1. The specimen was PBMCs or T cells enriched from blood (not recorded which). CDR3 loop: CASSEDTTGTGHGYTF. The CDR3 nucleotides are TGTGCCAGCAGTGAAGACACAACCGGGACAGGGCATGGCTACACCTTC.